A single sample is the source of the 20 T cell receptor beta chains below, sequenced in a study of OX40 agonist ivuxolimab in advanced cancers. Clones were read by immunoSEQ multiplex PCR, and TCRdb kept only the in-frame ones, dropping some. The data show 55,000 to 80,000 clones, with under 95% seen just once and less than 0.7% held by the top ten. The specimen comprised CD4+ or CD8+ T cells sorted from blood, sampled in a trial of the OX40 agonist ivuxolimab. The receptors derive from an adult with an advanced solid tumor such as melanoma, head and neck, liver or kidney cancer.

The gene calls are TRBV18 and TRBJ2-3, with TRBD2 identical over 10 bases. V shed 0 bases, J shed 2 bases, and the junction held 8 bases outside the gene matches. The CDR3 is made up of 18 amino acids. Germline CDR1 and CDR2: KGHSH and LQKENI. The CDR3 DNA reads as TGTGCCAGCTCACCACCGGCTAGCGGGGGTCTTAACACAGATACGCAGTATTTT. The encoded protein is CASSPPASGGLNTDTQYF.

This chain links TRBV5-6 with TRBJ2-3, with 9 bases matching TRBD1. With 4 bases clipped from V and 4 bases from J, the junction kept 13 bases outside the gene matches. Germline CDR1 SGHDT, CDR2 YYEEEE. There are 17 residues in the CDR3. The CDR3 protein is CASSIPTQGAVADTQYF. For the CDR3, the DNA is TGTGCCAGCAGCATCCCGACACAGGGGGCGGTGGCAGATACGCAGTATTTT.

This chain uses TRBV5-1 with TRBJ2-6, with no clear D. The germline V and J ends were trimmed by 1 base and 6 bases, with 14 bases remaining between them. The CDR3 is 16 amino acids. Germline values: CDR1 SGHRS, CDR2 YFSETQ. The DNA for the CDR3 is TGCGCCAGCAGCTTGAACCCCGGCTCCGAGGCCAACGTCCTGACTTTC. It codes for CASSLNPGSEANVLTF.

The V gene is TRBV7-9, the J gene TRBJ1-2; D possibly corresponds to TRBD1 (6 bases). V dropped 5 bases and J dropped 3 bases, with 13 bases sitting between them. The CDR3 is made up of 14 amino acids. Germline assignment: CDR1 SEHNR and CDR2 FQNEAQ (reference sequence). The CDR3 here is CASSLSGGDYGYTF. CDR3 bases: TGTGCCAGCAGCCTTTCTGGGGGCGACTATGGCTACACCTTC.

The chain uses TRBV19 and TRBJ2-7, with D perhaps matching TRBD1 or TRBD2 (5 bases each). Trimming took 10 bases from V and 0 from J, leaving 16 bases between them. The CDR3 sequence is 14 residues long. Germline CDR1 reads LNHDA; CDR2 reads SQIVND (reference sequence). As DNA, the CDR3 is TGTGCCACCGCGGAGAGGGGATCCTCCTACGAGCAGTACTTC. It is translated as CATAERGSSYEQYF. Together with reference TRBV19 and TRBJ2-7, the CDR3 gives the full variable domain: DGGITQSPKYLFRKEGQNVTLSCEQNLNHDAMYWYRQDPGQGLRLIYYSQIVNDFQKGDIAEGYSVSREKKESFPLTVTSAQKNPTAFYLCATAERGSSYEQYFGPGTRLTVT.

DNA of the CDR3: TGCGCCAGCAGCTTATCGGGGACAGGGGTAAATGAGCAGTTCTTC. This translates into CASSLSGTGVNEQFF. This rearrangement joins TRBV5-1 to TRBJ2-1; 10 nucleotides match TRBD1. From germline, CDR1 is SGHRS and CDR2 YFSETQ. With 2 bases clipped from V and 7 bases from J, the junction kept 6 bases outside the gene matches. The CDR3 runs to 15 residues.

The gene calls are TRBV7-8 and TRBJ1-1, with 9 positions matching TRBD1. This CDR3 region has 14 residues. Germline CDR1 reads SGHVS; CDR2 reads FQNEAQ. V lost 2 bases to trimming and J lost 4 bases; unmatched junction nucleotides: 2. The CDR3 DNA is TGTGCCAGCAGCTTACCGACAGGGGGCACTGAAGCTTTCTTT. Translation gives CASSLPTGGTEAFF.

This chain joins TRBV5-4 and TRBJ1-3; tentatively, D is TRBD1 (5 bases). Germline-derived CDR1 and CDR2 are SGHNT and YYREEE (reference sequence). The ends were cut back, 4 bases at V and 4 bases at J, with 15 bases in the middle. The CDR3 totals 15 residues. The CDR3 sequence is CASSLPGLSGNTIYF. The CDR3 nucleotides read TGTGCCAGCAGCCTGCCGGGACTATCCGGAAACACCATATATTTT.

In DNA form, the CDR3 reads TGTGCCAGCAGCTCCCTGGGGGGGCAGTACTTC. Its protein product is CASSSLGGQYF. V and J are TRBV28 and TRBJ2-7; possibly TRBD2 for D (6 bases). Germline CDR1 is MDHEN and CDR2 is SYDVKM. The CDR3 is 11 residues long. V was cut by 6 bases and J by 9 bases, with 12 bases left in between.

The chain employs TRBV5-1 and TRBJ1-4; D possibly corresponds to TRBD1 (5 bases). Between the trimmed V and J ends, which lost 4 bases and 7 bases, there was a span of 17 bases. CDR3 length: 15 amino acids. CDR1 and CDR2 from the germline V gene are SGHRS and YFSETQ. CDR3 sequence reads: CASSPTGSEGEKLFF. Written as DNA, the CDR3 is TGCGCCAGCAGCCCAACAGGATCTGAGGGTGAAAAACTGTTTTTT.

This chain connects TRBV6-5 to TRBJ2-3; D is uncertain. V gave up 4 bases and J gave up 2 bases, with 7 bases separating them. From germline, CDR1 is MNHEY and CDR2 SVGAGI. The CDR3 covers 13 residues. This chain's CDR3 is CASSSHNTDTQYF. As DNA, the CDR3 is TGTGCCAGCAGTTCCCATAACACAGATACGCAGTATTTT.

This clone was seen just once. The chain joins TRBV20-1 to TRBJ2-7; D is uncertain. This CDR3 spans 11 amino acids. Deletions cut 6 bases from V and 5 bases from J, with 11 bases between. Germline V lookup: CDR1 DFQATT, CDR2 SNEGSKA (reference sequence). The CDR3 spells CSAWTHHEQYF. The CDR3 coding sequence is TGCAGTGCCTGGACCCACCACGAGCAGTACTTC.

The rearrangement joins TRBV6-6 to TRBJ1-1; D might be TRBD1 (6 bases). The length of the CDR3 is 16 residues. The V end lost 7 bases, the J end lost 6 bases, and 24 bases lay between the germline ends. Germline CDR1 is MNHNY and CDR2 is SVGAGI (reference sequence). CDR3 protein: CASTSGSGALGAEAFF. DNA for the CDR3: TGTGCCAGCACGAGCGGTTCGGGGGCTCTGGGGGCTGAAGCTTTCTTT.

This sequence joins TRBV7-2 and TRBJ1-3, with 7 nucleotides matching TRBD1. Trimming cost V 6 bases and J 4 bases; bases outside gene matches: 6. Germline V lookup: CDR1 SGHTA, CDR2 FQGNSA. This CDR3 is 14 amino acids long. The CDR3 region is CASRQQGTGNTIYF. The CDR3 coding sequence is TGTGCCAGCAGACAACAGGGGACCGGAAACACCATATATTTT. The whole variable domain, filled in from reference TRBV7-2 and TRBJ1-3, reads GAGVSQSPSNKVTEKGKDVELRCDPISGHTALYWYRQSLGQGLEFLIYFQGNSAPDKSGLPSDRFSAERTGGSVSTLTIQRTQQEDSAVYLCASRQQGTGNTIYFGEGSWLTVV.

This clone was observed a single time. The identical CDR3 is also encoded by other nucleotide sequences in the sample. The chain links TRBV6-5 to TRBJ2-5; no definite D call. CDR1 is MNHEY, CDR2 SVGAGI, per germline. The CDR3 spans 11 residues. Trimming left V 3 bases short and J 4 bases short, with 3 bases between. The CDR3 sequence is CASSYRETQYF. In nucleotides, the CDR3 is TGTGCCAGCAGTTATAGAGAGACCCAGTACTTC.

The genes are TRBV18 and TRBJ1-5; D gene uncertain. This CDR3 spans 14 amino acids. From germline, CDR1 is KGHSH and CDR2 LQKENI. The ends were cut back, 1 base at V and 5 bases at J, with 9 bases in the middle. CDR3 coding DNA: TGTGCCAGCTCACCACAGAGTACAGATCAGCCCCAGCATTTT. As protein: CASSPQSTDQPQHF.

The chain employs TRBV19 and TRBJ2-3, with 9 bases aligning to TRBD2. Germline loops: CDR1 LNHDA, CDR2 SQIVND (reference sequence). The CDR3 spans 17 residues. V was pared by 3 bases and J by 2 bases, with 9 bases of the junction left unmatched. CDR3 nucleotide sequence: TGTGCCAGTAGTATGGGGGTGATAGCGGGAGTCACAGATACGCAGTATTTT. Translating gives CASSMGVIAGVTDTQYF.

This clone was picked up one time. This sequence joins TRBV29-1 and TRBJ2-5, with D uncertain. The V and J ends lost 4 bases and 5 bases respectively, with 11 bases between them. Germline CDR1 SQVTM, CDR2 ANQGSEA. The CDR3 covers 12 residues. The CDR3 bases are TGCAGCGTTGTTGGGTGGCAGGAGACCCAGTACTTC. Translation: CSVVGWQETQYF. Drawing the rest from reference TRBV29-1 and TRBJ2-5, the complete variable domain is SAVISQKPSRDICQRGTSLTIQCQVDSQVTMMFWYRQQPGQSLTLIATANQGSEATYESGFVIDKFPISRPNLTFSTLTVSNMSPEDSSIYLCSVVGWQETQYFGPGTRLLVL.

The V and J genes are TRBV6-5 and TRBJ1-2, with no clear D. CDR3 length equals 13 residues. Germline values: CDR1 MNHEY, CDR2 SVGAGI. The V end lost 2 bases, the J end lost 4 bases, and 8 bases lay between the germline ends. The CDR3: CASSYLTPYGYTF. CDR3 sequence (DNA): TGTGCCAGCAGTTACCTTACCCCCTATGGCTACACCTTC.

The J gene is TRBJ1-5, the V gene TRBV9, with D possibly being TRBD1 (6 bases). CDR3 length: 18 residues. CDR1 is SGDLS and CDR2 is YYNGEE in the germline V gene. The V end lost 0 bases, the J end lost 2 bases, and 18 bases lay between the germline ends. In DNA, the CDR3 is TGTGCCAGCAGCGTAGATGTACAGGGCAGGGTGTGCAATCAGCCCCAGCATTTT. Encoded protein: CASSVDVQGRVCNQPQHF.